What follows are 9 T cell receptor beta chains derived from one specimen sequenced in a study of T cell repertoires in cytomegalovirus infection. Using its own MiXCR run on the reads, TCRdb lists one record per CDR3 protein. Among about 180,000 distinct CDR3 sequences listed, about a sixth were seen once. Sequenced: CD8+ T cells from PBMCs. The receptors derive from a human donor in good health (CMV status not recorded). Some clones in this sample may be carry-over from other donors' samples.

This clonotype appeared a few times. This rearrangement joins TRBV27 to TRBJ1-2; D is perhaps TRBD1 (6 bases). The germline V gene has CDR1 MNHEY and CDR2 SMNVEV (reference sequence). The CDR3 is made up of 12 amino acids. Trimming removed 6 bases at V and 4 bases at J, with 9 bases between. The CDR3, as DNA: TGTGCCAGCAGGAGGGGGTCCTATGGCTACACCTTC. Protein sequence: CASRRGSYGYTF.

With regard to this clonotype: One end of the junction varies from germline; a read error may be responsible. V usage is TRBV12-3 or TRBV12-4 and J usage is TRBJ2-5, with a tentative D call TRBD2 (6 bases). The CDR3 extends over 11 amino acids. The CDR3 here is CASSRGSSPDF. The CDR3 region has the DNA TGTGCCAGCAGCCGGGGGTCCTCTCCGGACTTC.

This clonotype occurred a few times. The chain carries TRBV6-2 or TRBV6-3 and TRBJ2-7, with 9 positions matching TRBD1. Trimming cost V 4 bases and J 6 bases; bases outside gene matches: 10. CDR3 size: 15 residues. Germline-derived CDR1 and CDR2 are MNHEY and SVGEGT. CDR3 sequence (DNA): TGTGCCAGCAGTTCTCCGGGACAGGGCTCTCGCGAGCAGTACTTC. Translation: CASSSPGQGSREQYF.

This clonotype was counted between two and nine times. DNA for the CDR3: TGCAGCGCCTTGTTGGGGGTTTCCAATGAGCAGTTCTTC. Its translation is CSALLGVSNEQFF. The chain has TRBV29-1 and TRBJ2-1, with D possibly being TRBD1 or TRBD2 (5 bases each). The germline V and J ends were trimmed by 7 bases and 6 bases, with 16 bases remaining between them. The CDR3 is made up of 13 amino acids. The V gene's germline CDR1 is SQVTM and CDR2 ANQGSEA.

The chain combines TRBV12-3 or TRBV12-4 with TRBJ2-5; D possibly matches TRBD1 or TRBD2 (5 bases each). The length of the CDR3 is 11 residues. Trimming cost V 9 bases and J 5 bases, with 10 bases left between them. CDR3 sequence: CASGTWETQYF. The DNA for the CDR3 is TGTGCCAGTGGGACGTGGGAGACCCAGTACTTC.

V usage is TRBV7-9 and J usage is TRBJ2-1; 9 bases align to TRBD1. The CDR3 has 16 amino acids. Germline V CDR1 and CDR2: SEHNR, FQNEAQ (reference sequence). V was pared by 5 bases and J by 10 bases, with 15 bases of the junction left unmatched. CDR3 residues: CASSPRWDRVNVEQFF. CDR3 DNA: TGTGCCAGCAGCCCCCGTTGGGACAGGGTGAACGTGGAGCAGTTCTTC.

The genes are TRBV6-8 and TRBJ2-7; TRBD1 might be the D (5 bases). Trimming took 0 bases from V and 7 from J, leaving 13 bases between them. Germline loops: CDR1 MNHGY, CDR2 SAAAGT. The CDR3 contains 14 residues. CDR3 sequence (DNA): TGTGCCAGCAGTTACTCTACCAGGGTGGGGGAGCAGTACTTC. It is translated as CASSYSTRVGEQYF.

This clonotype has only a few counts. The chain employs TRBV9 and TRBJ2-1; 9 nucleotides align to TRBD2. The germline CDR1 and CDR2 sequences are SGDLS and YYNGEE. The CDR3 runs 14 residues. J was trimmed by 5 bases and V by 9 bases; bases with no gene match: 9. Here the CDR3 reads CATQPSGDHNEQFF. The CDR3 nucleotides read TGTGCCACCCAACCTAGCGGGGATCACAATGAGCAGTTCTTC. Complete variable domain (other parts from reference TRBV9 and TRBJ2-1): DSGVTQTPKHLITATGQRVTLRCSPRSGDLSVYWYQQSLDQGLQFLIQYYNGEERAKGNILERFSAQQFPDLHSELNLSSLELGDSALYFCATQPSGDHNEQFFGPGTRLTVL.

This clonotype was picked up a small number of times. This chain uses TRBV7-6 with TRBJ2-7; D is possibly TRBD2 (5 bases). CDR1 and CDR2 from the germline V gene are SGHVS and FNYEAQ. The CDR3 extends over 11 amino acids. V lost 6 bases to trimming and J lost 7 bases, with 10 bases between them. CDR3 sequence (DNA): TGTGCCAGCAGTGCCACGGGGGAGCAGTACTTC. Its translation is CASSATGEQYF.